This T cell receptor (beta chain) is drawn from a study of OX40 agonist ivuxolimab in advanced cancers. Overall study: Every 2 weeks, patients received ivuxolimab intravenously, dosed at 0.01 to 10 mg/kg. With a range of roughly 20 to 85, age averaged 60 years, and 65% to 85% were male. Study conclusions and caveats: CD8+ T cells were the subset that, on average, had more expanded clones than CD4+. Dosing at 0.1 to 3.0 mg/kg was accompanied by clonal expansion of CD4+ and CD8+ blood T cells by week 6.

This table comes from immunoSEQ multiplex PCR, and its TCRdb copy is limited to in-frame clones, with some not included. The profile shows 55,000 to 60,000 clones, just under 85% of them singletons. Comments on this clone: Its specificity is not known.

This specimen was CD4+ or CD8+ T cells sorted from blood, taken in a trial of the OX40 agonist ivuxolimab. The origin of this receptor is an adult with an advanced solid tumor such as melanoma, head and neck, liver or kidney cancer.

CDR3 in amino acids: CASSYSGETQYF. The CDR3 DNA reads as TGTGCCAGCAGTTACTCAGGAGAGACCCAGTACTTC. This chain links TRBV6-5 with TRBJ2-5; D call uncertain. Trimming cost V 0 bases and J 4 bases, with 3 bases left between them. CDR1 and CDR2 (germline): MNHEY, SVGAGI. The CDR3 length is 12 residues.